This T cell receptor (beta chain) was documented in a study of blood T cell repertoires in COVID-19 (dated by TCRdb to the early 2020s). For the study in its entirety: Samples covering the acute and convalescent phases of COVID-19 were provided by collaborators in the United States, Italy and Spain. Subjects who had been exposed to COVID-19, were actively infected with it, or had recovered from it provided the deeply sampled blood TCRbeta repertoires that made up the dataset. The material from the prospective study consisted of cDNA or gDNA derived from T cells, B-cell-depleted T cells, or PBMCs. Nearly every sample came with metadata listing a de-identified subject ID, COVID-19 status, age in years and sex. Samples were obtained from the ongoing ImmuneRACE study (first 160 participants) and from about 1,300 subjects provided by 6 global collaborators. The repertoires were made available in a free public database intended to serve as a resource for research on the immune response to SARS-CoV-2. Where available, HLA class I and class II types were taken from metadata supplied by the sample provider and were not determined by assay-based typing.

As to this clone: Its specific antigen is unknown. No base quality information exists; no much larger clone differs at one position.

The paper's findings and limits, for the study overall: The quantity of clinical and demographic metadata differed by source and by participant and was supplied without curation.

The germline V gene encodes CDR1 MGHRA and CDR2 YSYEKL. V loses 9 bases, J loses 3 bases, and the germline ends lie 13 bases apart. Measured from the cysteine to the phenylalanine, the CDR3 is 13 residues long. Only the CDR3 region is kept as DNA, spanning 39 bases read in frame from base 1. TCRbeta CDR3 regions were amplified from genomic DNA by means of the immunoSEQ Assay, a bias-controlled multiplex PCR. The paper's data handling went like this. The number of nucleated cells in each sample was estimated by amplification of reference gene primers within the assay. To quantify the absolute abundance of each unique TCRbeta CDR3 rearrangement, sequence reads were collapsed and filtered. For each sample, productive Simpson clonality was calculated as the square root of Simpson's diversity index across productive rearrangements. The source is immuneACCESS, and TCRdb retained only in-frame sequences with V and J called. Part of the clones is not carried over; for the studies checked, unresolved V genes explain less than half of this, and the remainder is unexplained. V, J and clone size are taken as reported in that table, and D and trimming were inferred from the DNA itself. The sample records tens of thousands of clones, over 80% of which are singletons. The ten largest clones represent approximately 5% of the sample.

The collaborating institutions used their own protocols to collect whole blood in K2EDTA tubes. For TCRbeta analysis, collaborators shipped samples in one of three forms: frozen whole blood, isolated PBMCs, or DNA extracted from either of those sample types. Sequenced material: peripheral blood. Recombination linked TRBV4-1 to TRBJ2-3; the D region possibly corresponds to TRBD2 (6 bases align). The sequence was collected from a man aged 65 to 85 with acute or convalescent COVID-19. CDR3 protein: CASKALATDTQYF. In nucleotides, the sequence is TGCGCCAGTAAAGCTCTAGCGACAGATACGCAGTATTTT.